The clone carrying this T cell receptor (beta chain) has at least ten counts. Its target is unknown. The sample comes from a study of identical twins. Overall study findings and caveats: Beta out-of-frame sequences displayed a weaker excess of sharing between twins. Fewer insertions were carried by abundant cord blood beta clonotypes, but none was seen in memory repertoires. These conclusions were based on statistical analysis (cross-sectional, not following the same donors).

TCRdb re-analysed the 5' RACE reads in MiXCR, keeping a single row per CDR3 protein. Seen here are roughly 470,000 distinct CDR3 sequences, around an eighth observed once, and the top ten hold more than 0.8%. The length of the CDR3 is 15 residues. Germline CDR1 reads DFQATT; CDR2 reads SNEGSKA (reference sequence). Trimming removed 0 bases from V and 0 bases from J, with 10 bases in between. Another study also made use of these data, one on yellow fever vaccine responses in identical twins.

This sequence originates from a woman aged 18-29 years in good health. The sequencing sample was made of CD4+ T cells sorted from blood. The chain recombines TRBV20-1 with TRBJ2-3; maybe TRBD1 (5 bases). The CDR3: CSARDPQGSTDTQYF. DNA for the CDR3: TGCAGTGCTAGAGATCCCCAGGGAAGCACAGATACGCAGTATTTT.